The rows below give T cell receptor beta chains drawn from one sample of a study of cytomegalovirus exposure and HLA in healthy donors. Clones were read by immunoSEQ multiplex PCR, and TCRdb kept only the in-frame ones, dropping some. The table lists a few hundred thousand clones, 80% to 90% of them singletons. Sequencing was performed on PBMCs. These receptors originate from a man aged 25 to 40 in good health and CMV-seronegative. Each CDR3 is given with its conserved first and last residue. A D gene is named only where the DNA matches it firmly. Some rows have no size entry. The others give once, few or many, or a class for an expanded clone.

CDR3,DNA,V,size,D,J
CASSLRQGNEQYF,TGTGCCAGCAGTTTGAGGCAGGGGAACGAGCAGTACTTC,TRBV27,-,-,TRBJ2-7
CASSTQGVAGNTIYF,TGTGCCAGCAGTACCCAGGGGGTAGCTGGAAACACCATATATTTT,TRBV6-5,-,TRBD1,TRBJ1-3
CASSTSTGFGEKLFF,TGTGCCAGTAGTACGTCGACAGGATTCGGAGAAAAACTGTTTTTT,TRBV19,-,-,TRBJ1-4
CASTRTSGGGETQYF,TGTGCCAGTACCCGGACTAGCGGGGGTGGCGAGACCCAGTACTTC,TRBV19,once,TRBD2,TRBJ2-5
CASSRQRPNTGELFF,TGTGCCAGCAGTCGACAGAGACCGAACACCGGGGAGCTGTTTTTT,TRBV5-6,-,-,TRBJ2-2
CASSPPGRFHEQYF,TGTGCCAGCTCACCACCGGGCAGGTTCCACGAGCAGTACTTC,TRBV18,-,-,TRBJ2-7
CASSSTRPGQGIGYTF,TGTGCCAGCAGCTCGACCCGCCCGGGACAGGGGATTGGCTACACCTTC,TRBV7-9,-,TRBD1,TRBJ1-2
CAWSVFVGGGGGLNQPQHF,TGTGCCTGGAGTGTATTTGTCGGGGGGGGAGGAGGGCTCAATCAGCCCCAGCATTTT,TRBV30,once,-,TRBJ1-5
CASSPSRGIESELFF,TGTGCCAGCTCACCGAGCAGGGGGATTGAATCAGAACTGTTTTTT,TRBV18,-,TRBD1,TRBJ1-4
CASSSGGRGTNGALDEQYF,TGCGCCAGCAGCTCGGGGGGGAGAGGGACTAATGGTGCTCTCGACGAGCAGTACTTC,TRBV5-1,-,TRBD2,TRBJ2-7
CASSSTGGDGYTF,TGCGCCAGCAGCTCGACAGGGGGGGATGGCTACACCTTC,TRBV5-1,-,TRBD1,TRBJ1-2
CASKPEGAAYEQYF,TGTGCCAGCAAACCCGAAGGGGCTGCGTACGAGCAGTACTTC,TRBV28,-,-,TRBJ2-7
CASRKPQGEEAFF,TGTGCCAGCCGCAAACCCCAGGGGGAGGAAGCTTTCTTT,TRBV6-5,once,TRBD1,TRBJ1-1
CASSFTGGTGELFF,TGTGCCAGCAGCTTCACAGGGGGCACCGGGGAGCTGTTTTTT,TRBV7-3,-,TRBD1,TRBJ2-2
CASSAGTTGHYGYTF,TGTGCCAGTAGTGCTGGGACGACAGGCCACTATGGCTACACCTTC,TRBV19,-,-,TRBJ1-2
CASNRGCEQYF,TGTGCCAGCAACAGGGGCTGCGAGCAGTACTTC,TRBV2,-,TRBD1,TRBJ2-7
CASSLTGGDYNEQFF,TGCGCCAGCAGCTTGACAGGGGGCGATTACAATGAGCAGTTCTTC,TRBV5-1,-,TRBD1,TRBJ2-1
CASSFTREQYF,TGTGCCAGCAGCTTTACACGCGAGCAGTACTTC,TRBV11-3,-,-,TRBJ2-7
CASSFNGQRAYYEQYF,TGCGCCAGCAGCTTTAATGGACAGAGGGCCTACTACGAGCAGTACTTC,TRBV5-1,-,-,TRBJ2-7
CASMTGVYQPQHF,TGTGCCAGCATGACAGGGGTGTATCAGCCCCAGCATTTT,TRBV6-1,-,TRBD1,TRBJ1-5
CASSSGLYENTGELFF,TGTGCCAGCAGCTCGGGACTTTATGAGAACACCGGGGAGCTGTTTTTT,TRBV4-2,-,-,TRBJ2-2
CASSSPGQLRPYEQYF,TGTGCCAGTAGTTCACCGGGACAGTTAAGACCCTACGAGCAGTACTTC,TRBV19,-,TRBD1,TRBJ2-7
CASTRTDSPTYEQYF,TGTGCCAGCACCCGGACGGACTCCCCTACCTACGAGCAGTACTTC,TRBV28,few,-,TRBJ2-7
CASSLVGGSGSPLHF,TGTGCCAGCAGCTTGGTTGGGGGCTCGGGTTCACCCCTCCACTTT,TRBV7-2,-,-,TRBJ1-6
CASSLNPGANYGYTF,TGCGCCAGCAGCTTGAATCCGGGAGCCAACTATGGCTACACCTTC,TRBV5-1,-,-,TRBJ1-2
CASSVSGGRVGETQYF,TGTGCCAGCAGCGTTTCGGGGGGTAGGGTAGGAGAGACCCAGTACTTC,TRBV9,once,TRBD2,TRBJ2-5
CASSSQGITDTQYF,TGCGCCAGCAGCTCGCAGGGGATCACAGATACGCAGTATTTT,TRBV5-1,-,-,TRBJ2-3
CASSPTQGASTDTQYF,TGTGCCAGCAGCCCCACACAGGGAGCGAGCACAGATACGCAGTATTTT,TRBV7-3,once,-,TRBJ2-3
CASSQDLGLAGSHTQYF,TGTGCCAGCAGCCAAGATCTGGGGTTAGCGGGGAGTCATACGCAGTATTTT,TRBV14,few,TRBD2,TRBJ2-3
CASSDRRESWQETQYF,TGTGCCAGCAGCGACCGGAGGGAGAGTTGGCAAGAGACCCAGTACTTC,TRBV9,-,-,TRBJ2-5
CASSLALRSEGGWRQYF,TGCGCCAGCAGCTTGGCCCTACGATCGGAAGGGGGTTGGCGGCAGTACTTC,TRBV5-1,-,-,TRBJ2-7
CASSDRGGYNSPLHF,TGTGCCAGTTCGGACAGGGGGGGTTATAATTCACCCCTCCACTTT,TRBV19,-,TRBD1,TRBJ1-6
CASSLVRGINYEQYF,TGTGCCAGCAGTTTGGTCAGGGGTATAAACTACGAGCAGTACTTC,TRBV27,-,-,TRBJ2-7
CASSSDLGARADTIYF,TGTGCCAGCAGCTCGGATCTTGGGGCCCGCGCAGACACCATATATTTT,TRBV13,-,-,TRBJ1-3
CASTQGYEQYF,TGTGCCAGCACCCAGGGTTACGAGCAGTACTTC,TRBV28,-,-,TRBJ2-7
CSSSPRLYEQYF,TGTTCCAGCAGCCCACGACTGTACGAGCAGTACTTC,TRBV7-9,-,-,TRBJ2-7
CASSYWQGKDTQYF,TGTGCCAGCAGCTACTGGCAGGGCAAGGATACGCAGTATTTT,TRBV7-9,-,-,TRBJ2-3
CASSLDVGTGWNEQYF,TGTGCCAGCAGCTTAGATGTGGGGACAGGGTGGAACGAGCAGTACTTC,TRBV7-8,-,TRBD1,TRBJ2-7
CASSARGGQETQYF,TGTGCCAGCAGCGCACGCGGCGGACAAGAGACCCAGTACTTC,TRBV7-9,-,-,TRBJ2-5
CASKTGSGNTIYF,TGTGCCAGCAAGACAGGGTCTGGAAACACCATATATTTT,TRBV6-5,-,TRBD1,TRBJ1-3
CASSYSMGGPGTQYF,TGTGCCAGCAGTTACTCGATGGGGGGACCGGGGACCCAGTACTTC,TRBV6-6,-,-,TRBJ2-5
CASSRQNYGYTF,TGTGCCAGTAGCCGTCAGAACTATGGCTACACCTTC,TRBV19,-,-,TRBJ1-2
CASSLGNEQFF,TGCGCCAGCAGCCTCGGCAATGAGCAGTTCTTC,TRBV5-1,-,-,TRBJ2-1
CASSRGTLPEQYF,TGTGCCAGCAGCCGGGGGACGCTACCCGAGCAGTACTTC,TRBV11-2,-,-,TRBJ2-7
CASSQARGYYEQYF,TGTGCCAGCAGCCAAGCAAGGGGATACTACGAGCAGTACTTC,TRBV14,-,-,TRBJ2-7
CASSLTSSYEQYF,TGCGCCAGCAGCTTGACAAGCTCCTACGAGCAGTACTTC,TRBV5-1,-,-,TRBJ2-7
CASSPLAASGSTDTQYF,TGCGCCAGCAGCCCTCTGGCGGCTAGCGGCAGCACAGATACGCAGTATTTT,TRBV4-1,-,TRBD2,TRBJ2-3
CSSSPRTVSYEQYF,TGTTCCAGCAGTCCCAGGACAGTCTCCTACGAGCAGTACTTC,TRBV7-9,few,-,TRBJ2-7
CASSFGSQGLPPEAFF,TGTGCCAGCAGTTTTGGGTCCCAGGGGCTTCCTCCTGAAGCTTTCTTT,TRBV28,-,-,TRBJ1-1
CASSDINYEQYF,TGTGCCAGTTCGGACATTAACTACGAGCAGTACTTC,TRBV6-1,few,-,TRBJ2-7
CASSITGVTDTQYF,TGCGCCAGCAGCATCACAGGGGTCACAGATACGCAGTATTTT,TRBV5-1,-,TRBD1,TRBJ2-3
CASSHDFFGLAGGPGEQYF,TGCGCCAGCAGCCATGACTTCTTCGGACTAGCGGGGGGGCCAGGGGAGCAGTACTTC,TRBV4-1,once,TRBD2,TRBJ2-7
CASSLRTGDTGELFF,TGTGCCAGCAGCCTCCGGACAGGGGACACCGGGGAGCTGTTTTTT,TRBV9,-,TRBD1,TRBJ2-2